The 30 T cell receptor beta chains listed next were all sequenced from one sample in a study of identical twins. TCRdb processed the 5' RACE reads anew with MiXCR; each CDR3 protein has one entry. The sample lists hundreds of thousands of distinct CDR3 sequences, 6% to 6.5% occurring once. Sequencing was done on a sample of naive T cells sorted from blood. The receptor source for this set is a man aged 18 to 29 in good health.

Written as DNA, the CDR3 is TGTGCCAGCAGCCTATCGACGGGGTTGGCTTTCTTT. Residues: CASSLSTGLAFF. The chain uses TRBV11-1 and TRBJ1-1; D is unresolved. This CDR3 has 12 amino acids. Germline-derived CDR1 and CDR2 are SGHAT and FQDESV (reference sequence). Trimming left V 5 bases short and J 11 bases short, with 15 bases between.

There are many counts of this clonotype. The DNA for the CDR3 is TGTGCCAGCAGCCAAGTCGGCCTCTACGAGCAGTACTTC. It encodes CASSQVGLYEQYF. V and J are TRBV3-1 and TRBJ2-7; D call uncertain. Germline CDR1 is LGHDT and CDR2 is YNNKEL (reference sequence). The CDR3 has 13 amino acids. V shed 1 base and J shed 3 bases, with 7 bases lying between them.

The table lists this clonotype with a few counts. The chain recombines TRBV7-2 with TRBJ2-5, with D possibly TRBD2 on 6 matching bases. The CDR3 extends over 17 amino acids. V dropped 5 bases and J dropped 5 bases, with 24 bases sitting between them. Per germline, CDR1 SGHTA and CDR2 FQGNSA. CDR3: CASSASPATSRVETQYF. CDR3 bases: TGTGCCAGCAGCGCCTCCCCCGCGACTAGTCGTGTGGAGACCCAGTACTTC.

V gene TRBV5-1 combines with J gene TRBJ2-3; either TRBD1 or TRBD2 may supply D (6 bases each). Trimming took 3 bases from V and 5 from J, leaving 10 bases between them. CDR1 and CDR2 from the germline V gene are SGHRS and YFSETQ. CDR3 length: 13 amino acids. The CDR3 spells CASSWGAEDTQYF. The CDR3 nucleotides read TGCGCCAGCAGCTGGGGGGCGGAAGATACGCAGTATTTT.

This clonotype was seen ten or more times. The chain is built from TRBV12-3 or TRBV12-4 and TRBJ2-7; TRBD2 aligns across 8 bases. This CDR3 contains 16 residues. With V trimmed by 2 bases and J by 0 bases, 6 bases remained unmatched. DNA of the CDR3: TGTGCCAGCAGTTTAATGCACGGGACTAGCTCCTACGAGCAGTACTTC. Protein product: CASSLMHGTSSYEQYF.

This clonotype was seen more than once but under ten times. CDR3 nucleotide sequence: TGTGCCAGCAGCGCGTGGGACAGGCAAGGCTACACCTTC. This translates into CASSAWDRQGYTF. The gene calls are TRBV9 and TRBJ1-2; 8 bases align to TRBD1. The ends lost 3 bases at V and 8 bases at J; junction bases unmatched: 6. In germline, CDR1 is SGDLS, CDR2 YYNGEE. There are 13 residues in the CDR3.

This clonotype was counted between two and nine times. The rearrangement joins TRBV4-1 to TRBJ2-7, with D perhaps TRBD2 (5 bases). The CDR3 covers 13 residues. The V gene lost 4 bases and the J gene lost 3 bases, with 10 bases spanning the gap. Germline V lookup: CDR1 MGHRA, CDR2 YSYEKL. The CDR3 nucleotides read TGCGCCAGCAGCCCCTCACTAGACTACGAGCAGTACGTC. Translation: CASSPSLDYEQYV.

The CDR3 DNA sequence: TGTGCCAGCAGCCAAACTATAGCCAAAAACATTCAGTACTTC. Its translation: CASSQTIAKNIQYF. V is TRBV3-1 and J is TRBJ2-4; no clear D. V lost 2 bases and J lost 0, with 5 bases in between. The V gene's germline CDR1 is LGHDT and CDR2 YNNKEL (reference sequence). The CDR3 consists of 14 residues.

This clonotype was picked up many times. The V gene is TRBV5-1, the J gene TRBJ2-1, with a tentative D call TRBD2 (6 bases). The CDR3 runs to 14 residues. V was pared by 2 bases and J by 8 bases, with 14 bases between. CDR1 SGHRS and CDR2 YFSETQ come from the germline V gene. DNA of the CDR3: TGCGCCAGCAGCTTAAGACTAGGAGGGCATGAGCAGTTCTTC. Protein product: CASSLRLGGHEQFF.

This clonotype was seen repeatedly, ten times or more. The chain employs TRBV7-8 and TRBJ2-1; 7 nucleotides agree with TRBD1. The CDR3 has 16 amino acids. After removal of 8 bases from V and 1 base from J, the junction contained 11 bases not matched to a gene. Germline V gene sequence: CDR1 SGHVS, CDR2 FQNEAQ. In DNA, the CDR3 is TGTGCCAGCCAGGACAGGCCGCGAGGGTCCTACAATGAGCAGTTCTTC. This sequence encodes CASQDRPRGSYNEQFF.

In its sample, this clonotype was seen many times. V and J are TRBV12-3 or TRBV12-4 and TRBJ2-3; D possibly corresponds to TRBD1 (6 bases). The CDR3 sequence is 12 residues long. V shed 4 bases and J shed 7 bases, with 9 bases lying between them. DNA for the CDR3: TGTGCCAGCAGTTCCCAGGGGAATACGCAGTATTTT. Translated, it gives CASSSQGNTQYF.

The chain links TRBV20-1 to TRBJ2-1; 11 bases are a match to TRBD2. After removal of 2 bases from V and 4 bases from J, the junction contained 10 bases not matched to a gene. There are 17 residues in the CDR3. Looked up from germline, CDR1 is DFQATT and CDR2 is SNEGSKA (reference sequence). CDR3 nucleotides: TGCAGTGCTAGACCCCATACCCTAGCGGGAGGTTACAATGAGCAGTTCTTC. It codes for CSARPHTLAGGYNEQFF.

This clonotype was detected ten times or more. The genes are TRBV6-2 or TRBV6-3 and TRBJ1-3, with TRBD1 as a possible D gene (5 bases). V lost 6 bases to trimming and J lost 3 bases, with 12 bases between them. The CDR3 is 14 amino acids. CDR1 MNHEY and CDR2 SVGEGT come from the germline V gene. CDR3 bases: TGTGCCAGCAGCCCGGACAAGTTTGGAAACACCATATATTTT. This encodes CASSPDKFGNTIYF.

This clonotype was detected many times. The CDR3 DNA follows: TGTGCCATCAGCGGGACAGGGCGGGATCAGCCCCAGCATTTT. It encodes CAISGTGRDQPQHF. J is TRBJ1-5 and V is TRBV10-3; TRBD1 agrees at 9 bases. The V and J ends lost 6 bases and 5 bases, in that order; junction bases with no gene match: 5. Germline assignment: CDR1 ENHRY and CDR2 SYGVKD. This CDR3 has 14 amino acids.

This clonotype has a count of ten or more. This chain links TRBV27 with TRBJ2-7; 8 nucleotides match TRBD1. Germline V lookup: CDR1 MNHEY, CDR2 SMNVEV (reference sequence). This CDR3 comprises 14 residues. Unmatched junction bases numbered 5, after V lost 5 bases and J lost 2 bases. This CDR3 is CASSSGQGPYEQYF. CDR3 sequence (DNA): TGTGCCAGCAGTAGCGGACAGGGTCCCTACGAGCAGTACTTC.

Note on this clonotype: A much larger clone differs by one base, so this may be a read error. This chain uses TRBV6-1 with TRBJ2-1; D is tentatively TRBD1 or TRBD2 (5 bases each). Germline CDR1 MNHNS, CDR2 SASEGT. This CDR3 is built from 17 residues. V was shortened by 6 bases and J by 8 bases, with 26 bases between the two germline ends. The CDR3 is CASRRKEPYSGRDEQFF. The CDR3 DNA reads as TGTGCCAGCAGACGCAAAGAACCGTACTCGGGGCGGGATGAGCAGTTCTTC.

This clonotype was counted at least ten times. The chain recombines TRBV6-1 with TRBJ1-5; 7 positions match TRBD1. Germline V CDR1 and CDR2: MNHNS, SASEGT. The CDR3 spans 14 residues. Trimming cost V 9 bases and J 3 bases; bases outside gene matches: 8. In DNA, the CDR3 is TGTGCCAGTCGACCAGGGACAGTCAATCAGCCCCAGCATTTT. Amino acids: CASRPGTVNQPQHF.

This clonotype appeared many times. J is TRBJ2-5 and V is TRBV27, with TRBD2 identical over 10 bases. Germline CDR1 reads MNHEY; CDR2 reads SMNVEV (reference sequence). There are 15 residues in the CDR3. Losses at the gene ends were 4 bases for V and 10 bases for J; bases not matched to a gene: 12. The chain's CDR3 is CASSSRSGRTTDQYF. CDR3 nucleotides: TGTGCCAGCAGTTCCCGTAGCGGGAGGACGACAGACCAGTACTTC.

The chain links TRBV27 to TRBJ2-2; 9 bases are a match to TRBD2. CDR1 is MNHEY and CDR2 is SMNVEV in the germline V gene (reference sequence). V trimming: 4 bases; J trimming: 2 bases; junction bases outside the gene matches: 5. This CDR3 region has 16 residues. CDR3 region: CASSSVAGDNTGELFF. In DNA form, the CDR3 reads TGTGCCAGCAGTTCCGTAGCGGGAGACAACACCGGGGAGCTGTTTTTT.

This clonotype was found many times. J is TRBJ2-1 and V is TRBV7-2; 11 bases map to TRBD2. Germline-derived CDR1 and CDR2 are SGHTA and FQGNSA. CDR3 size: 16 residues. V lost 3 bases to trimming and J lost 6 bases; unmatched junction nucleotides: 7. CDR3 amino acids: CASSLVGLAGGNEQFF. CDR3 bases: TGTGCCAGCAGCTTGGTAGGACTAGCGGGCGGCAATGAGCAGTTCTTC.

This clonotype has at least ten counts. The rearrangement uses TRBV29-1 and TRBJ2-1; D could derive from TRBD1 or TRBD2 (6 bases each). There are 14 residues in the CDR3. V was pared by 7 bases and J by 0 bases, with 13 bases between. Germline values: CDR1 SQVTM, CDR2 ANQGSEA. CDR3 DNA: TGCAGCGCCGGGGGCGCGAGCTCCTACAATGAGCAGTTCTTC. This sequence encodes CSAGGASSYNEQFF.

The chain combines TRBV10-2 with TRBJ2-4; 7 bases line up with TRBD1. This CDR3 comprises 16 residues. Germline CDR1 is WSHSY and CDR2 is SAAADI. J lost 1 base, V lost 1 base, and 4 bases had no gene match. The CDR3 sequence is CASSELRGLAKNIQYF. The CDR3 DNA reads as TGCGCCAGCAGTGAGTTGAGGGGGCTCGCCAAAAACATTCAGTACTTC.

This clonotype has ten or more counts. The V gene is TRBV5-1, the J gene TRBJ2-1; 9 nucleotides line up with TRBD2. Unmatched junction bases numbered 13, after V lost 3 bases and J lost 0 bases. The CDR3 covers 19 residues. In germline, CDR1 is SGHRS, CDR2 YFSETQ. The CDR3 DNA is TGCGCCAGCAGCTCATCAAGGGCTAGCGGGAAGAGCTCCTACAATGAGCAGTTCTTC. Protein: CASSSSRASGKSSYNEQFF.

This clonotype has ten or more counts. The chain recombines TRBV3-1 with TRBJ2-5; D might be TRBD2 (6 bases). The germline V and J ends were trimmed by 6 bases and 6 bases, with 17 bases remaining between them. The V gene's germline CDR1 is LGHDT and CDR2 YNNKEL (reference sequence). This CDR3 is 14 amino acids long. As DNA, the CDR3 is TGTGCCAGCAGGGGACCGACCGGGGGACAGACCCAGTACTTC. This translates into CASRGPTGGQTQYF.

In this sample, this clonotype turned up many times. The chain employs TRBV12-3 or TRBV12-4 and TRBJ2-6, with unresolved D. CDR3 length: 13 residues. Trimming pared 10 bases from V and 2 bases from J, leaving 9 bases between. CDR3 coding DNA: TGTGCCATCCTCAGGCCTGGGGCCAACGTCCTGACTTTC. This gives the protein CAILRPGANVLTF.

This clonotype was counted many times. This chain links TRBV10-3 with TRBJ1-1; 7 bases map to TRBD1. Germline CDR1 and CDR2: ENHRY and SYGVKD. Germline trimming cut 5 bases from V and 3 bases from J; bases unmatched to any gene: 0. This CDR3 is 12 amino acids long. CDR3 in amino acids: CAISTGDTEAFF. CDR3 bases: TGTGCCATCAGTACAGGGGACACTGAAGCTTTCTTT.

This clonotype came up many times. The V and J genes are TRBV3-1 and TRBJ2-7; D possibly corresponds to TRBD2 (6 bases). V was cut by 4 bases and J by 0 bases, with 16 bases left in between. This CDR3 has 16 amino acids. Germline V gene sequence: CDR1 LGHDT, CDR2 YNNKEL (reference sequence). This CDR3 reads CASSPGGTGNSYEQYV. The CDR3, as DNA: TGTGCCAGCAGCCCCGGCGGGACGGGGAACTCCTACGAGCAGTACGTC.

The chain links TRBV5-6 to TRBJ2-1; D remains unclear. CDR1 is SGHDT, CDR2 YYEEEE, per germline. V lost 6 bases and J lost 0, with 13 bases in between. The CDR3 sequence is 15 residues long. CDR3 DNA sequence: TGTGCCAGCACCCCCGTGGGGAACTCCTACAATGAGCAGTTCTTC. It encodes CASTPVGNSYNEQFF.

CDR3 bases: TGTGCCTGGAGTGTAAGGAGGGCCCCATATGAAAAACTGTTTTTT. Amino acid sequence: CAWSVRRAPYEKLFF. The rearrangement uses TRBV30 and TRBJ1-4; the D is unclear. Per the germline V gene, CDR1 is GTSNPN and CDR2 is SVGIG (reference sequence). The CDR3 consists of 15 residues. Between the trimmed V and J ends, which lost 0 bases and 6 bases, there was a span of 14 bases. Using reference TRBV30 and TRBJ1-4 for the parts outside the CDR3, the full variable domain is SQTIHQWPATLVQPVGSPLSLECTVEGTSNPNLYWYRQAAGRGLQLLFYSVGIGQISSEVPQNLSASRPQDRQFILSSKKLLLSDSGFYLCAWSVRRAPYEKLFFGSGTQLSVL.

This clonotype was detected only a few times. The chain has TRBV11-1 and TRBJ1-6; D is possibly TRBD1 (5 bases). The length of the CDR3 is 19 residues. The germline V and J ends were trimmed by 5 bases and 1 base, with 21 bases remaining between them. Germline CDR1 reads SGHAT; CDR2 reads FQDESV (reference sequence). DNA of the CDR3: TGTGCCAGCAGCCCTCCCGACAGCGGTGGTGGGTCCTATAATTCACCCCTCCACTTT. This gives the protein CASSPPDSGGGSYNSPLHF.